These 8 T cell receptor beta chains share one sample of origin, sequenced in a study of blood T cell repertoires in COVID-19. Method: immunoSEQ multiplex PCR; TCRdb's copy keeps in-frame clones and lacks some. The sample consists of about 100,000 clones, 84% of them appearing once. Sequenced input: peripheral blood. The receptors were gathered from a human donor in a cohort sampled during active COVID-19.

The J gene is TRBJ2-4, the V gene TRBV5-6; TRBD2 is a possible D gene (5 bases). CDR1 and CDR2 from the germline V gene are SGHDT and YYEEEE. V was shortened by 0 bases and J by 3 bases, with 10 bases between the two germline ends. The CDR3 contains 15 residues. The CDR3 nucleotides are TGTGCCAGCAGCTTGGGGCTAGGAGGCAAAAACATTCAGTACTTC. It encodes CASSLGLGGKNIQYF. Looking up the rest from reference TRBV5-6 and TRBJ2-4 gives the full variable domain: DAGVTQSPTHLIKTRGQQVTLRCSPKSGHDTVSWYQQALGQGPQFIFQYYEEEERQRGNFPDRFSGHQFPNYSSELNVNALLLGDSALYLCASSLGLGGKNIQYFGAGTRLSVL.

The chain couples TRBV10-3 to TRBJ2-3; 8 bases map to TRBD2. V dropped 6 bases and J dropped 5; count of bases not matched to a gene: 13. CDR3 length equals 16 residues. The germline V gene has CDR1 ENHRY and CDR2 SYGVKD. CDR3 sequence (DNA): TGTGCCATCAGCCCCCTCCTTGAGACTAGCGTAGATACGCAGTATTTT. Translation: CAISPLLETSVDTQYF.

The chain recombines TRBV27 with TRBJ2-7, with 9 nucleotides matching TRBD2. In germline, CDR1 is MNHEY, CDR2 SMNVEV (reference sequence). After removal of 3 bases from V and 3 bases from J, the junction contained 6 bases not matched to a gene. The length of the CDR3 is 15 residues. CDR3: CASSFSTSGFYEQYF. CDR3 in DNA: TGTGCCAGCAGTTTTTCGACTAGCGGATTCTACGAGCAGTACTTC.

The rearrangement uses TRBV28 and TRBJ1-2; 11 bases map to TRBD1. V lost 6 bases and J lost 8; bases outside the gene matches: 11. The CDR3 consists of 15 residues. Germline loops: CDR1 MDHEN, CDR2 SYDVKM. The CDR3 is CASRVWGQGGRGYTF. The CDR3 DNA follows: TGTGCCAGCAGGGTATGGGGACAGGGGGGACGAGGCTACACCTTC.

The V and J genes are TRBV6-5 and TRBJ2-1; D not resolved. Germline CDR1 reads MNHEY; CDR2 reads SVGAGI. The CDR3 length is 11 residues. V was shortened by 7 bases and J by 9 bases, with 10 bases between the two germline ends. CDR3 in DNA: TGTGCCAGCACCGGGTCGGGTGAGCAGTTCTTC. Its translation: CASTGSGEQFF.

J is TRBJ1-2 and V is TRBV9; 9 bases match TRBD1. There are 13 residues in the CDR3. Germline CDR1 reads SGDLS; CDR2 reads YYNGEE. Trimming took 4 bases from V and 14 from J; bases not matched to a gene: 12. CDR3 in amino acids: CASSLGQGFGITF. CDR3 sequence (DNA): TGTGCCAGCAGCCTAGGACAGGGGTTTGGTATTACCTTC.

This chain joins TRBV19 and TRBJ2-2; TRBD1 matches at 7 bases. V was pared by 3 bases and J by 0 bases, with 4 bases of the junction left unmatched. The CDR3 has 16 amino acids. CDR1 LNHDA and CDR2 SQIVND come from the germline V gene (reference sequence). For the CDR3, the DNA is TGTGCCAGTAGTATCGCCGGGACAGCGAACACCGGGGAGCTGTTTTTT. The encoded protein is CASSIAGTANTGELFF.

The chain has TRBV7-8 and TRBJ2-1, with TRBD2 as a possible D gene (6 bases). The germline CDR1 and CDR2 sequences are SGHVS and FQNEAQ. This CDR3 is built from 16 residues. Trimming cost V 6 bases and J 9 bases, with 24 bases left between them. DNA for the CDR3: TGTGCCAGCAGAACCCTCCCGGGACTCGGGGTTAGTGAGCAGTTCTTC. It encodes CASRTLPGLGVSEQFF.